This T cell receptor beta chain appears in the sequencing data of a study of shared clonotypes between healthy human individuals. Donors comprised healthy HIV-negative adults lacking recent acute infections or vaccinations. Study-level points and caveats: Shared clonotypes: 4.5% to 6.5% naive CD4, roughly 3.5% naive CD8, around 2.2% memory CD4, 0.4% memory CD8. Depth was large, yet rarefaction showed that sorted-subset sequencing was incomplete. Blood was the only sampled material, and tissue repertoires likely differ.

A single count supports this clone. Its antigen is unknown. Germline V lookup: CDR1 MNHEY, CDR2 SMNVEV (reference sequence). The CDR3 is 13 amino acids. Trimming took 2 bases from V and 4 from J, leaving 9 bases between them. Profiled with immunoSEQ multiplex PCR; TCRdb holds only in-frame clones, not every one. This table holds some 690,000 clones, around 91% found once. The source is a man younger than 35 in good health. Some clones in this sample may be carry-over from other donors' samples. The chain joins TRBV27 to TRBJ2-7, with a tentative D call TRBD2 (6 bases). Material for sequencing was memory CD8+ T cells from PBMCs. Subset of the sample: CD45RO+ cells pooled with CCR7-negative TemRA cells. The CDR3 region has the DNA TGTGCCAGCAGTTTACGGGACTGGTACGAGCAGTACTTC. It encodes CASSLRDWYEQYF.